The 16 T cell receptor beta chains listed next were all sequenced from one sample in a study of shared clonotypes between healthy human individuals. TCRdb's table, derived via immunoSEQ multiplex PCR, lists solely in-frame clones and lacks some. The sample shows some 2,000,000 clones, 95% of them seen only once. Sequencing used naive CD4+ T cells sorted from blood. Noted subset: CD45RA+ positively selected. Receptor source: a man younger than 35 in good health.

With respect to this clone: Other nucleotide sequences from this sample produce the same CDR3. The chain recombines TRBV5-6 with TRBJ2-7, with D uncertain. Germline loops: CDR1 SGHDT, CDR2 YYEEEE. Trimming left V 0 bases short and J 4 bases short, with 5 bases between. The CDR3 runs 12 residues. Here the CDR3 reads CASSLGVYEQYF. In DNA form, the CDR3 reads TGTGCCAGCAGCTTGGGAGTTTACGAGCAGTACTTC.

The V call is TRBV6-1, the J call TRBJ2-7, with unresolved D. CDR1 and CDR2 from the germline V gene are MNHNS and SASEGT. The CDR3 spans 10 residues. Trimming took off 6 bases at V and 6 bases at J, with 6 bases between the two ends. The DNA for the CDR3 is TGTGCCAGCAGCACTCGCGAGCAGTACTTC. This codes for CASSTREQYF.

This chain links TRBV4-1 with TRBJ1-2; 9 bases fit TRBD1. Germline V gene lookup returns CDR1 MGHRA and CDR2 YSYEKL. Trimming cost V 0 bases and J 4 bases; bases outside gene matches: 9. This CDR3 comprises 17 residues. CDR3 amino acids: CASSQDSGTGQTYGYTF. The CDR3 DNA follows: TGCGCCAGCAGCCAAGATTCAGGGACAGGGCAAACCTATGGCTACACCTTC.

For the CDR3, the DNA is TGCGCCAGCAGCCAAGATCCGCTCGCCGGGGGTAGGTACGAGCAGTACTTC. Its translation is CASSQDPLAGGRYEQYF. The chain is built from TRBV4-1 and TRBJ2-7, with D possibly being TRBD2 (6 bases). Germline assignment: CDR1 MGHRA and CDR2 YSYEKL. This CDR3 contains 17 residues. With 0 bases removed from V and 4 bases from J, the gap between germline ends came to 19 bases.

The gene calls are TRBV27 and TRBJ2-7; a weak D match, TRBD1 (5 bases). The V end was cut by 3 bases, the J end by 0 bases, with 9 bases between. The CDR3 consists of 14 residues. The V gene's germline CDR1 is MNHEY and CDR2 SMNVEV (reference sequence). CDR3 sequence: CASSFYRSSYEQYF. CDR3 coding DNA: TGTGCCAGCAGTTTCTACAGGAGCTCCTACGAGCAGTACTTC.

The CDR3 is CASSKDGNSYNEQFF. In DNA, the CDR3 is TGTGCCAGCAGCAAGGACGGGAACTCCTACAATGAGCAGTTCTTC. The gene calls are TRBV2 and TRBJ2-1; tentatively, D is TRBD2 (5 bases). Trimming shortened V by 6 bases and J by 0 bases, and 12 bases separated the two germline ends. The CDR3 consists of 15 residues. Germline V gives CDR1 SNHLY, CDR2 FYNNEI.

Concerning this clone itself: The same CDR3 is also encoded by other DNA sequences in this sample. The J gene is TRBJ2-5, the V gene TRBV18, with 8 nucleotides matching TRBD1. Germline V gives CDR1 KGHSH, CDR2 LQKENI. After removal of 3 bases from V and 5 bases from J, the junction contained 2 bases not matched to a gene. The CDR3 is 13 amino acids. CDR3 residues: CASSPRDRETQYF. DNA for the CDR3: TGTGCCAGCTCACCCAGGGACAGGGAGACCCAGTACTTC.

The J gene is TRBJ2-1, the V gene TRBV5-1, with 8 bases lining up with TRBD2. Unmatched junction bases numbered 14, after V lost 8 bases and J lost 4 bases. CDR3 size: 16 residues. Looked up from germline, CDR1 is SGHRS and CDR2 is YFSETQ. CDR3 residues: CASTFGDSGAYNEQFF. In nucleotides, the CDR3 is TGCGCCAGTACGTTTGGTGATAGCGGGGCGTACAATGAGCAGTTCTTC.

This rearrangement joins TRBV12-5 to TRBJ2-1; D is possibly TRBD1 or TRBD2 (6 bases each). This CDR3 has 13 residues. V dropped 7 bases and J dropped 7 bases, with 14 bases sitting between them. Germline assignment: CDR1 LGHNT and CDR2 FRNRAP. CDR3 bases: TGTGCTAGTGCCCCCGGAGGGGGTAATGAGCAGTTCTTC. Translating gives CASAPGGGNEQFF.

For this clone: This CDR3 is also generated by other DNA sequences in the sample. This chain joins TRBV5-1 and TRBJ2-3; no clear D. The CDR3 is 12 residues long. Germline V gene data show CDR1 as SGHRS and CDR2 as YFSETQ. The V and J ends lost 0 bases and 6 bases respectively, with 5 bases between them. The CDR3 DNA sequence: TGCGCCAGCAGCTTGGCCTTGGATACGCAGTATTTT. Translation: CASSLALDTQYF. The full variable domain, in which reference TRBV5-1 and TRBJ2-3 provide the parts outside the CDR3, is KAGVTQTPRYLIKTRGQQVTLSCSPISGHRSVSWYQQTPGQGLQFLFEYFSETQRNKGNFPGRFSGRQFSNSRSEMNVSTLELGDSALYLCASSLALDTQYFGPGTRLTVL.

V usage is TRBV7-2 and J usage is TRBJ2-7, with TRBD1 matching 9 bases. Germline CDR1 reads SGHTA; CDR2 reads FQGNSA. Losses at the gene ends were 4 bases for V and 5 bases for J; bases not matched to a gene: 9. The CDR3 spans 15 residues. Here the CDR3 reads CASSSDRGRIHEQYF. The DNA for the CDR3 is TGTGCCAGCAGCTCGGACAGGGGTAGAATCCACGAGCAGTACTTC.

The rearrangement joins TRBV11-2 to TRBJ2-2, with TRBD2 matching 10 bases. After removal of 5 bases from V and 1 base from J, the junction contained 10 bases not matched to a gene. The germline V gene has CDR1 SGHAT and CDR2 FQNNGV. The CDR3 spans 18 residues. The CDR3 sequence: CASSTYATSGWNTGELFF. The CDR3 region has the DNA TGTGCCAGCAGCACTTATGCGACTAGCGGGTGGAACACCGGGGAGCTGTTTTTT.

The genes are TRBV5-6 and TRBJ1-1; a possible D gene is TRBD1 (5 bases). Trimming left V 3 bases short and J 4 bases short, with 19 bases between. CDR1 is SGHDT, CDR2 YYEEEE, per germline. The CDR3 consists of 16 residues. For the CDR3, the DNA is TGTGCCAGCAGCTCCGATTCGGCATCCAGGGCCACTGAAGCTTTCTTT. Protein: CASSSDSASRATEAFF.

The rearrangement links TRBV7-8 to TRBJ2-1; 9 bases fit TRBD2. Germline assignment: CDR1 SGHVS and CDR2 FQNEAQ. The CDR3 runs 15 residues. Losses at the gene ends were 1 base for V and 12 bases for J; bases not matched to a gene: 10. CDR3 protein: CASSLGASSGGWQFF. The CDR3 DNA is TGTGCCAGCAGCTTAGGGGCGAGTAGCGGGGGATGGCAGTTCTTC.

The chain couples TRBV7-3 to TRBJ2-7; TRBD1 matches at 7 bases. V trimming: 5 bases; J trimming: 3 bases; junction bases outside the gene matches: 4. The CDR3 extends over 13 amino acids. The germline V gene has CDR1 SGHTA and CDR2 FQGTGA. CDR3 region: CASSRDSYYEQYF. CDR3 in DNA: TGTGCCAGCAGCAGGGACAGCTACTACGAGCAGTACTTC.

The CDR3 reads CASSLGSTRNTDTQYF. DNA of the CDR3: TGTGCCAGCAGCTTGGGTTCTACTAGAAACACAGATACGCAGTATTTT. The chain joins TRBV7-2 to TRBJ2-3, with D possibly TRBD2 on 5 matching bases. Germline loops: CDR1 SGHTA, CDR2 FQGNSA. This CDR3 contains 16 residues. The V end was cut by 3 bases, the J end by 2 bases, with 15 bases between.